This T cell receptor beta chain is drawn from a study of blood T cell repertoires in COVID-19. The CDR3 length is 14 residues. The J segment lost 8 bases and the V segment lost 0 bases, leaving 2 bases of the junction unmatched. Germline values: CDR1 LNHNV, CDR2 YYDKDF (reference sequence). Sequencing used immunoSEQ multiplex PCR; TCRdb keeps in-frame clones, though not all of them. The table has under 250,000 clones, about 80% seen once. The genes are TRBV15 and TRBJ1-4; 8 nucleotides agree with TRBD1. The clonotype originates from a man in his 60s who had recovered from COVID-19. Sequenced: PBMCs or T cells enriched from blood (not recorded which). The CDR3 sequence: CATSRDNRGEKLFF. The CDR3 DNA reads TGTGCCACCAGCAGAGATAACAGGGGGGAAAAACTGTTTTTT.